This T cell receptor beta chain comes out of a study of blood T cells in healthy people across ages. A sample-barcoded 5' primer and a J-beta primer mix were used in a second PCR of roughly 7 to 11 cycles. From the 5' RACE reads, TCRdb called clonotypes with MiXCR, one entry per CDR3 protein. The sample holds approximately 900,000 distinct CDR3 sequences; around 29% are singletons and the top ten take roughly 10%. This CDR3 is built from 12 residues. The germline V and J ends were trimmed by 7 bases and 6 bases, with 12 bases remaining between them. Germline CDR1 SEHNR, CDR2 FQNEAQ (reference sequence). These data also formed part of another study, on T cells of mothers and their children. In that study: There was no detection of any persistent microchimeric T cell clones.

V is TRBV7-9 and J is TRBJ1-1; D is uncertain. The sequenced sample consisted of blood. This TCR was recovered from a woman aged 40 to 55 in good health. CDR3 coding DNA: TGTGCCAGCAACTTCGGGCAGGCTGAAGCTTTCTTT. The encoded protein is CASNFGQAEAFF.